This TCR beta chain was observed in a study of HIV-infected patients and healthy controls. Alpha and beta constant-region primers primed reverse transcription of about 500 ng RNA. Alpha and beta chain libraries were made separately by chain-specific third strand synthesis with multiplexing indices. A single primer pair per chain amplified all rearrangements, with per-molecule barcodes. After a brief PCR adding P5, P7 and a second index, about 24 amplification cycles followed. TCRdb used MiXCR to reprocess the 5' RACE reads, holding one entry per CDR3 protein. This table holds fewer than 20,000 distinct CDR3 sequences, 9% to 15% found once. The CDR3 spans 15 residues. The V gene's germline CDR1 is MRHNA and CDR2 SNTAGT. Trimming stripped 4 bases from V and 5 bases from J, with 14 bases between. All unsorted peripheral T cells were captured because whole blood was used without fractionation. This clonotype was counted at least ten times.

The sample consisted of blood. The origin of this receptor is an adult in good health. The gene calls are TRBV6-4 and TRBJ1-4; D remains unclear. CDR3 sequence: CASSARRLPNEKLFF. In nucleotides, the CDR3 is TGTGCCAGCAGTGCTCGACGGCTGCCGAATGAAAAACTGTTTTTT.